These 10 T cell receptor beta chains share one sample of origin, sequenced in a study of T cells expressing NK-cell markers (dated by TCRdb to the early 2020s). Library prep was done by 5' RACE. Sequencing instrument: Illumina HiSeq 2000. Reprocessed by TCRdb, the reads give a single entry per CDR3 protein sequence, without DNA. The sample's table lists a count of 500,000 to 700,000 distinct CDR3 sequences. The ten biggest clones cover around 3.3% of the sample. Sequencing was done on a sample of blood T cells: a sorted CD56 or NKG2C T cell subset, CD4+ or CD8+ T cells, or bulk PBMC T cells (not recorded which). The receptor set was obtained from a man younger than 30 in good health. Donor details come from another sample of the same person, matched by shared clones.

The chain combines TRBV29-1 with TRBJ2-7; as DNA is missing, the TRBD2 call by TCRdb cannot be tested. CDR3 length: 13 amino acids. Germline lookup yields CDR1 SQVTM and CDR2 ANQGSEA. CDR3 amino acids: CSVRGTLGYEQYF.

J is TRBJ2-1 and V is TRBV20-1; there is no DNA to check the TCRdb D call of TRBD1. Germline CDR1 and CDR2: DFQATT and SNEGSKA (reference sequence). This CDR3 comprises 17 residues. CDR3 sequence reads: CSARVVTEGTGSNEQFF.

The chain's CDR3 is CSARVIRGRETQYF. This chain connects TRBV20-1 to TRBJ2-5; with no DNA, the TCRdb D assignment of TRBD1 cannot be verified. Per germline, CDR1 DFQATT and CDR2 SNEGSKA (reference sequence). The CDR3 length is 14 residues.

The chain links TRBV12-3 or TRBV12-4 to TRBJ2-1; the D gene TCRdb calls, TRBD2, cannot be checked with no DNA. The CDR3 length is 16 residues. The CDR3 sequence: CASTRTSGSRNNEQFF.

The chain links TRBV6-2 or TRBV6-3 to TRBJ1-5. In germline, CDR1 is MNHEY, CDR2 SVGEGT. This CDR3 contains 11 residues. The CDR3 here is CASSSGQPQHF.

The rearrangement uses TRBV20-1 and TRBJ2-1; lacking DNA, the TRBD2 call made by TCRdb goes unchecked. Germline V gene lookup returns CDR1 DFQATT and CDR2 SNEGSKA (reference sequence). The CDR3 extends over 14 amino acids. The CDR3 region is CSAADWQSYNEQFF.

The CDR3 reads CASSLAGREGYF. The V call is TRBV5-1, the J call TRBJ2-3; with no DNA, the TCRdb D assignment of TRBD2 cannot be verified. CDR3 length equals 12 residues. Per the germline V gene, CDR1 is SGHRS and CDR2 is YFSETQ.

The rearrangement joins TRBV28 to TRBJ2-7; the D call from TCRdb, TRBD1, cannot be confirmed without DNA. This CDR3 contains 15 residues. Per the germline V gene, CDR1 is MDHEN and CDR2 is SYDVKM. The CDR3 is CASTPPGRSTYEQYF.

This rearrangement joins TRBV9 to TRBJ2-5; there is no DNA to check the TCRdb D call of TRBD2. The CDR3 has 15 residues. Germline CDR1 is SGDLS and CDR2 is YYNGEE. The CDR3 spells CASSVGPSGSITQYF.

This chain links TRBV7-8 with TRBJ2-7; TCRdb's D call of TRBD1 is untestable without DNA. Looked up from germline, CDR1 is SGHVS and CDR2 is FQNEAQ. The length of the CDR3 is 15 residues. Here the CDR3 reads CASSAGTPSSYEQYF.